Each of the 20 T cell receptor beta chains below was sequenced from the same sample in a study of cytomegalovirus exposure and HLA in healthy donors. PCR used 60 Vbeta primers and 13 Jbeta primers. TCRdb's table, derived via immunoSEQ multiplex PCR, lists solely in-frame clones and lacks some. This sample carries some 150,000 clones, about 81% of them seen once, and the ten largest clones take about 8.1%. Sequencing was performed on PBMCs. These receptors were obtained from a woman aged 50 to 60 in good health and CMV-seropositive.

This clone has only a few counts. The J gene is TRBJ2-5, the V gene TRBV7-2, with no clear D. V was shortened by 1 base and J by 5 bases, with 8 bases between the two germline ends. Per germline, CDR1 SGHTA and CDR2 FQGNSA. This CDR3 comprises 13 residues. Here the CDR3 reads CASSLELRETQYF. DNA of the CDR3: TGTGCCAGCAGCTTAGAATTGAGGGAGACCCAGTACTTC. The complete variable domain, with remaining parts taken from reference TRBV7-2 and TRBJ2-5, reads GAGVSQSPSNKVTEKGKDVELRCDPISGHTALYWYRQSLGQGLEFLIYFQGNSAPDKSGLPSDRFSAERTGGSVSTLTIQRTQQEDSAVYLCASSLELRETQYFGPGTRLLVL.

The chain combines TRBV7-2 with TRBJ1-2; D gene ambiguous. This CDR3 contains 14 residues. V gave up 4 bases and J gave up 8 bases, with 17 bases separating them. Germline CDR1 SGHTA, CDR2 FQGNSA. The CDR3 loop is CASSSRTIGRGYTF. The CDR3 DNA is TGTGCCAGCAGCTCCCGGACTATCGGCCGGGGCTACACCTTC.

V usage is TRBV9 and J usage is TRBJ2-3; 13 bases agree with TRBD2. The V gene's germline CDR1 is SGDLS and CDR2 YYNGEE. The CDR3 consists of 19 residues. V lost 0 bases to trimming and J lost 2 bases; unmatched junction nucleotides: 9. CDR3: CASSVATSGGVLFTDTQYF. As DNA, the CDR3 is TGTGCCAGCAGCGTAGCTACTAGCGGGGGGGTCCTATTCACAGATACGCAGTATTTT. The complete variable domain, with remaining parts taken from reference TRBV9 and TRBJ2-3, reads DSGVTQTPKHLITATGQRVTLRCSPRSGDLSVYWYQQSLDQGLQFLIQYYNGEERAKGNILERFSAQQFPDLHSELNLSSLELGDSALYFCASSVATSGGVLFTDTQYFGPGTRLTVL.

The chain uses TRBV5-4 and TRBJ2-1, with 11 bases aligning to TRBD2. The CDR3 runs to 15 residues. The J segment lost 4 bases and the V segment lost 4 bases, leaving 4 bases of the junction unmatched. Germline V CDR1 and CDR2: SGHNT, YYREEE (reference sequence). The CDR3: CASSQTSGTYNEQFF. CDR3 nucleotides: TGTGCCAGCAGCCAGACTAGCGGGACTTACAATGAGCAGTTCTTC.

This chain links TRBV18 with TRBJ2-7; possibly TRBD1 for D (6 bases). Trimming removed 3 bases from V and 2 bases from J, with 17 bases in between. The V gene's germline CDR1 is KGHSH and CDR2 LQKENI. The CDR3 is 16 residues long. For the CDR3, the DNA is TGTGCCAGCTCACCGTCCTTTACGACAGGTGCCTACGAGCAGTACTTC. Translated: CASSPSFTTGAYEQYF.

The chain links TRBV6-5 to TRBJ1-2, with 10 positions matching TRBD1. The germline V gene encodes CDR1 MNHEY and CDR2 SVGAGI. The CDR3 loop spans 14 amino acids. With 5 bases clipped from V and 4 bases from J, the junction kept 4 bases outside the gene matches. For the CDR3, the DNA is TGTGCCAGCAGTCGGGACAGGGGTTCCTATGGCTACACCTTC. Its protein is CASSRDRGSYGYTF.

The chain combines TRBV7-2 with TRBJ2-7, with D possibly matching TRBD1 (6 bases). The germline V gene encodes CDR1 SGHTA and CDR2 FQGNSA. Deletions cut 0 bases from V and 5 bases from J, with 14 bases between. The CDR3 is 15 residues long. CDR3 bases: TGTGCCAGCAGCTTAGCTCCAGGGGAACAGGACGAGCAGTACTTC. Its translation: CASSLAPGEQDEQYF.

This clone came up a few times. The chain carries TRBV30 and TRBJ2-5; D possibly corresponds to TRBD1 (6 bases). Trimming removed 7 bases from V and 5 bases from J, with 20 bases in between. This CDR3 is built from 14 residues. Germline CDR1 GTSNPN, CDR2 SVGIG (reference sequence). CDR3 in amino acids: CALAQGTNVETQYF. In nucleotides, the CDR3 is TGTGCCTTAGCACAGGGAACGAACGTGGAGACCCAGTACTTC.

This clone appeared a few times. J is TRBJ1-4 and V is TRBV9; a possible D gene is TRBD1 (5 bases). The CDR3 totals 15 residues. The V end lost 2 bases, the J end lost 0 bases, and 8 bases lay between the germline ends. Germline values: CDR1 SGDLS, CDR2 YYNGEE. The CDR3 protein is CASSVGPATNEKLFF. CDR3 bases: TGTGCCAGCAGCGTGGGGCCCGCAACTAATGAAAAACTGTTTTTT.

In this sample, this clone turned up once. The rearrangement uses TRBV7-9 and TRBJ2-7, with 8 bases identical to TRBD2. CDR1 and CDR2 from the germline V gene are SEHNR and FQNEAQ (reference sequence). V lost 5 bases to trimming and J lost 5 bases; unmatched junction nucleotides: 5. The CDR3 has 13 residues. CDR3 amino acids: CASSPGGSDEQYF. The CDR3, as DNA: TGTGCCAGCAGCCCGGGGGGGTCGGACGAGCAGTACTTC.

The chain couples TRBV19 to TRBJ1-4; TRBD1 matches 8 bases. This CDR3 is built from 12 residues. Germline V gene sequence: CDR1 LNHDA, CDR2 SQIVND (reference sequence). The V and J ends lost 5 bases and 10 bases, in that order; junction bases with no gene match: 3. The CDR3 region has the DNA TGTGCCAGTAGTGTCGACAGGGGAAAACTGTTTTTT. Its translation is CASSVDRGKLFF.

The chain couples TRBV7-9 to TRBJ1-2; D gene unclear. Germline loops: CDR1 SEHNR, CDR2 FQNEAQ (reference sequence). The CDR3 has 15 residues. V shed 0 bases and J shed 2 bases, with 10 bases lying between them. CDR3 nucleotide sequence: TGTGCCAGCAGCTTAGCGGGAGGAGGGAACTATGGCTACACCTTC. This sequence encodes CASSLAGGGNYGYTF.

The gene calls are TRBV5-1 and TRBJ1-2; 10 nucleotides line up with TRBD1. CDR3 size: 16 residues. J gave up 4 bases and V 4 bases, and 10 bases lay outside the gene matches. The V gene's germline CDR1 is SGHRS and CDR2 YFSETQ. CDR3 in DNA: TGCGCCAGCAGCCCGGGAGCGGGACAGGGGCCCTATGGCTACACCTTC. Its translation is CASSPGAGQGPYGYTF.

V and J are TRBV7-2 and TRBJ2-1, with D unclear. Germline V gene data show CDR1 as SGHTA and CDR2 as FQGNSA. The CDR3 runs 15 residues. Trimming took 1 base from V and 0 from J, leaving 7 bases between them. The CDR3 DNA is TGTGCCAGCAGCTTAGGAGGTGCCTCCTACAATGAGCAGTTCTTC. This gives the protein CASSLGGASYNEQFF.

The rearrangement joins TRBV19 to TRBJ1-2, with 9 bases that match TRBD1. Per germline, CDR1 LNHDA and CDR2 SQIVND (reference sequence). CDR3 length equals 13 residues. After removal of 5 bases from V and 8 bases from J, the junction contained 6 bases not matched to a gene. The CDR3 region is CASSPGTGLGYTF. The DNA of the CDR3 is TGTGCCAGTAGTCCTGGGACAGGGCTCGGCTACACCTTC.

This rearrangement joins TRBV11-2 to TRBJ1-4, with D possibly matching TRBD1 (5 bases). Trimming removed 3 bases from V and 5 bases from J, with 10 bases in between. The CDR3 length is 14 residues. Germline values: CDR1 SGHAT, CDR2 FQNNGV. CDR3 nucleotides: TGTGCCAGCAGCTTGGGGCAGGGAAATGAAAAACTGTTTTTT. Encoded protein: CASSLGQGNEKLFF.

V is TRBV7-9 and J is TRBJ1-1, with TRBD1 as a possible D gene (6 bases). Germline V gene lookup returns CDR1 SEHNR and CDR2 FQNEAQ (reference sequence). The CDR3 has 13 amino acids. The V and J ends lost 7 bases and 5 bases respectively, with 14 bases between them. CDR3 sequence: CASITQGQTEAFF. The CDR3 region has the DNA TGTGCCAGCATCACACAGGGTCAAACTGAAGCTTTCTTT. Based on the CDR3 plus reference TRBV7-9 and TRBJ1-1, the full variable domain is DTGVSQNPRHKITKRGQNVTFRCDPISEHNRLYWYRQTLGQGPEFLTYFQNEAQLEKSRLLSDRFSAERPKGSFSTLEIQRTEQGDSAMYLCASITQGQTEAFFGQGTRLTVV.

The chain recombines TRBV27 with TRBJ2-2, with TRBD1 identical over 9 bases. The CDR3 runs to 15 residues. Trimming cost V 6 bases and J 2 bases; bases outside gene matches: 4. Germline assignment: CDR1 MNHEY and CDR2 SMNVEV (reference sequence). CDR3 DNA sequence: TGTGCCAGCAGACAGACAGGGGGAAACACCGGGGAGCTGTTTTTT. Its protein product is CASRQTGGNTGELFF.

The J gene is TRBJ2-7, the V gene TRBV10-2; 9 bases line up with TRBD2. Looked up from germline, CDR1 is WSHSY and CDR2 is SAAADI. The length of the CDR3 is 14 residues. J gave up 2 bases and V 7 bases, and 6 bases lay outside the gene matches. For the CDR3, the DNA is TGCGCCAGCATGGGGGTAGCGGGAGCCTACGAGCAGTACTTC. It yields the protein CASMGVAGAYEQYF.

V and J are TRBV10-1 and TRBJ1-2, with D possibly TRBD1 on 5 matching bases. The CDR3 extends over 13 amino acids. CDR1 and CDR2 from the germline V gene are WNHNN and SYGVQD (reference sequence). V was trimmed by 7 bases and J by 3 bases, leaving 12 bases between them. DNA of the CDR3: TGCGCCAGCATTCTGGGGCCGGACTATGGCTACACCTTC. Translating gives CASILGPDYGYTF.